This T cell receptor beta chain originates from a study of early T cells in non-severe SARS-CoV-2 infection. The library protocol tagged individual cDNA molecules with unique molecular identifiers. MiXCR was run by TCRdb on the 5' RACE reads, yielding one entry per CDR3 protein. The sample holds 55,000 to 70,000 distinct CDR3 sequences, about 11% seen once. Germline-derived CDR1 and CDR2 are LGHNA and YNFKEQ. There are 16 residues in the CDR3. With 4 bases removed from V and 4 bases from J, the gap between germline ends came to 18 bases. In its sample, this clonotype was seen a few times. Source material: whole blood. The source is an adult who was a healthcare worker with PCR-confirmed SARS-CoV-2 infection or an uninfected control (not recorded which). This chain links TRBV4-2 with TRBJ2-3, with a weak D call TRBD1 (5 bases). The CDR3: CASSPGRSDRSDTQYF. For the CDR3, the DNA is TGTGCCAGCAGCCCAGGGCGAAGCGATCGCTCAGATACGCAGTATTTT.